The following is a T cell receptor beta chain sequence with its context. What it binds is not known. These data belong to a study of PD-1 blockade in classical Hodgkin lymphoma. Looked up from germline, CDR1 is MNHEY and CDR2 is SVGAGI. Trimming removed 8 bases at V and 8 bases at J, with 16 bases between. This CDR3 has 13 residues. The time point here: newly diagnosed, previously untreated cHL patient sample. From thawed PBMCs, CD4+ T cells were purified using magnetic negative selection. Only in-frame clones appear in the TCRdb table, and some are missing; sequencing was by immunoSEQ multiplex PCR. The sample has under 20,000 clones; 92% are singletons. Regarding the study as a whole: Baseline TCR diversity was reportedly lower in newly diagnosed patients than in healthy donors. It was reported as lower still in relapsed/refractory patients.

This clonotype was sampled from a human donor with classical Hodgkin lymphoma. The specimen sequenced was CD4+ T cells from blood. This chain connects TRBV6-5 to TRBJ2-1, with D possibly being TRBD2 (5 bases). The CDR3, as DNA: TGTGCCAGCTCGCCCGCCGAGGGCCATGAGCAGTTCTTC. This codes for CASSPAEGHEQFF.